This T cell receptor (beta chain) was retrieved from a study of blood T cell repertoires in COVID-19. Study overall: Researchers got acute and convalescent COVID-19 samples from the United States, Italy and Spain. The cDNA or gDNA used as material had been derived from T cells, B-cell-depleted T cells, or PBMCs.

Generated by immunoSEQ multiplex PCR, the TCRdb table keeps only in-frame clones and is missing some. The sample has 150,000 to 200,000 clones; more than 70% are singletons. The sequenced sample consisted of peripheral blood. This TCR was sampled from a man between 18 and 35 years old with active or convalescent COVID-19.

The CDR3 DNA is TGTGCCAGCAGTGCGGGACAGGGGATCCAGTCGTTGGGCACTGAAGCTTTCTTT. This gives the protein CASSAGQGIQSLGTEAFF. The chain uses TRBV25-1 and TRBJ1-1, with 10 bases that match TRBD1. In germline, CDR1 is MGHDK, CDR2 SYGVNS. This CDR3 spans 18 amino acids. The junction had 15 bases not matched to a gene; V was cut back by 4 bases and J by 4 bases.